This T cell receptor beta chain was identified in a study of T cell repertoires in aging, cancer and after chemotherapy. Study-level background: Healthy donor repertoires were recorded over several months to years and showed clear clonal overlap. Some 8.1 million TCR reads were in the whole dataset.

Amplification of TCR beta used genomic DNA extracted from peripheral blood. Germline V gives CDR1 MRHNA, CDR2 SNTAGT. The V end lost 2 bases, the J end lost 3 bases, and 7 bases lay between the germline ends. The CDR3 has 14 amino acids. Whole-study findings and limits: In each cancer cohort, median generation probability increased across chemotherapy, suggesting thymic output rebounded. Untreated cancer patients had significantly lower blood TCR diversity than age-matched healthy donors.

At least ten counts were recorded for this clonotype. Its antigen remains unknown. A mixed TRB-A/B primer pool amplified rearranged TRB by multiplex touch-down PCR. TCRdb independently ran MiXCR on the multiplex PCR reads; one entry per CDR3 protein. Of around 13,000 distinct CDR3 sequences in the sample, 20% to 25% are singletons; the top ten hold approximately 5.8%. The TCR comes from a human donor in good health. Sequencing input: blood. The gene calls are TRBV6-4 and TRBJ2-2; D not certain. The CDR3 DNA follows: TGTGCCAGCAGTGACGGGCTGGACACCGGGGAGCTGTTTTTT. This encodes CASSDGLDTGELFF.